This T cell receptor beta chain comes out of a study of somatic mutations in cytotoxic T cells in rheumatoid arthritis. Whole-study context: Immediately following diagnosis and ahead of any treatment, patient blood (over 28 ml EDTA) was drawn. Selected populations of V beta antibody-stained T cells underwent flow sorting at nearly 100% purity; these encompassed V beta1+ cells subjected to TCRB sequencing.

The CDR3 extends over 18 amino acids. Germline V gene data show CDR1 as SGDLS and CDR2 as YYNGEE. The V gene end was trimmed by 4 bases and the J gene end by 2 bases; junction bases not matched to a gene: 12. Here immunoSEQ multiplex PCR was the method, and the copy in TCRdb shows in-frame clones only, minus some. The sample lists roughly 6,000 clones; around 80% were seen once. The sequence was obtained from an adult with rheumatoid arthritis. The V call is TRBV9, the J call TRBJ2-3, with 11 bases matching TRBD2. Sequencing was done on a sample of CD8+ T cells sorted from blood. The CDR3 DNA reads TGTGCCAGCAGCACCCATAGCGGGGGGGCTGGAATCACAGATACGCAGTATTTT. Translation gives CASSTHSGGAGITDTQYF. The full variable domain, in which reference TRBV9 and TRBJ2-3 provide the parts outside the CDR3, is DSGVTQTPKHLITATGQRVTLRCSPRSGDLSVYWYQQSLDQGLQFLIQYYNGEERAKGNILERFSAQQFPDLHSELNLSSLELGDSALYFCASSTHSGGAGITDTQYFGPGTRLTVL.